A selection of T cell receptor beta chains follows, all from one sample in a study of patients and donors after allogeneic stem cell transplantation. One entry per CDR3 protein, called by TCRdb with MiXCR from the RT-PCR reads. Of approximately 210,000 distinct CDR3 sequences listed, around two fifths are singletons. What was sequenced was blood, either unsorted or a sorted T cell fraction (not recorded which). All receptors derive from a human donor who was either an allogeneic HSCT recipient or a stem cell or donor lymphocyte infusion donor (not recorded which). It is not recorded whose cells these are; they may come from a transplant donor. CDR3s include the opening cysteine and the closing phenylalanine or tryptophan. D genes are given only for firm matches. Not all rows give a size; the values are once, few, many and, for expanded clones, a class.

size	J	length	D	V	DNA	CDR3
-	TRBJ1-1	17	TRBD1	TRBV7-9	TGTGCCAGCAGCTTTCCGATCGCGGGACAGGGGAGTGCTGAAGCTTTCTTT	CASSFPIAGQGSAEAFF
-	TRBJ2-5	15	-	TRBV5-1	TGCGCCAGCAGCTTTATGGCAGGGTACCGGGAGACCCAGTACTTC	CASSFMAGYRETQYF
-	TRBJ2-2	15	-	TRBV10-3	TGTGCCATTAACCGACCAGCCCAAGGAGGCGGGGAGCTGTTTTTT	CAINRPAQGGGELFF
few	TRBJ2-1	13	-	TRBV12-3/TRBV12-4	TGTGCCAGCAGTCCCCCAAAGTTCAATGAGCAGTTCTTC	CASSPPKFNEQFF
-	TRBJ1-2	11	TRBD1	TRBV30	TGTGCCTGGTTGGCAGGGGGAGGCTACACCTTC	CAWLAGGGYTF
-	TRBJ2-1	15	-	TRBV9	TGTGCCAGCAGCGTAGACACTAGCCTGTTCAATGAGCAGTTCTTC	CASSVDTSLFNEQFF
-	TRBJ1-5	18	-	TRBV6-6	TGTGCCAGCAGTTACTCGAGGCGGAGAGGGTATAGCAATCAGCCCCAGCATTTT	CASSYSRRRGYSNQPQHF
-	TRBJ2-3	14	-	TRBV18	TGTGCCAGCTCACCAGTGGGGGCCACAGATACGCAGTATTTT	CASSPVGATDTQYF
few	TRBJ2-1	18	-	TRBV27	TGTGCCAGCAGTTCTACTACTAGAGACATCAGCTCCTACAATGAGCAGTTCTTC	CASSSTTRDISSYNEQFF
-	TRBJ2-1	15	TRBD2	TRBV27	TGTGCCAGCAGTACGGGACTAGCGGGAGGAGCTGAGCAGTTCTTC	CASSTGLAGGAEQFF
few	TRBJ2-1	12	-	TRBV28	TGTGCCAGCAGTTTATCGGGCAATGAGCAGTTCTTC	CASSLSGNEQFF
-	TRBJ2-5	14	-	TRBV12-3/TRBV12-4	TGTGCCAGCAGCATCGGGGCTACACAAGAGACCCAGTACTTC	CASSIGATQETQYF
few	TRBJ1-2	12	-	TRBV28	TGTGCCAGCACCTTGGGGGTGAGGGGCTACACCTTC	CASTLGVRGYTF
few	TRBJ1-1	13	-	TRBV20-1	TGCAGTGCTCCCGCGGCTGGGGAGACTGAAGCTTTCTTT	CSAPAAGETEAFF
-	TRBJ1-4	13	-	TRBV5-1	TGCGCCAGCAGCCCGAACGGGGAAGAAAAACTGTTTTTT	CASSPNGEEKLFF
-	TRBJ2-1	13	-	TRBV5-1	TGCGCCAGCAGCTTGGCCGCGGAAACAGAGCAGTTCTTC	CASSLAAETEQFF
few	TRBJ2-3	18	-	TRBV28	TGTGCCAGCCTGACTAGGGGAGGAGGGGCTATAAGCACAGATACGCAGTATTTT	CASLTRGGGAISTDTQYF
-	TRBJ1-1	11	-	TRBV20-1	TGCAGTGCTCGGCGGAACACTGAAGCTTTCTTT	CSARRNTEAFF
many	TRBJ1-2	13	TRBD1	TRBV12-3/TRBV12-4	TGTGCCAGCAGTTACGGGACAGGGACCGGCTACACCTTC	CASSYGTGTGYTF
-	TRBJ2-5	14	-	TRBV5-1	TGCGCCAGCAGCTTGGAGGTCAGACCCCCGACCCAGTACTTC	CASSLEVRPPTQYF
few	TRBJ1-5	15	-	TRBV28	TGTGCCAGCAGTTTAGTCGGGATCCGGTTGGACAGCCAGCATTTT	CASSLVGIRLDSQHF
-	TRBJ2-7	15	-	TRBV12-3/TRBV12-4	TGTGCCAGCAGTTTTGGACGGGGTGACTCCTACGAGCAGTACTTC	CASSFGRGDSYEQYF
-	TRBJ1-2	13	-	TRBV27	TGTGCCAGCAGTAAGTTCCGTAACTATGGCTACACCTTC	CASSKFRNYGYTF
-	TRBJ1-1	13	-	TRBV12-3/TRBV12-4	TGTGCCAGCAGTTTCGGCTGGGTCGCTGAAGCTTTCTTT	CASSFGWVAEAFF
-	TRBJ2-5	12	-	TRBV30	TGTGCCTGGAGTAGAGATCAAGAGACCCAGTACTTC	CAWSRDQETQYF
-	TRBJ2-5	11	-	TRBV6-2/TRBV6-3	TGTGCCAGCAGTCGGAGGGAGACCCAGTACTTC	CASSRRETQYF
few	TRBJ2-7	15	-	TRBV27	TGTGCCAGCAGTTTCGGGGCAGATGGAGGGTACGAGCAGTACTTC	CASSFGADGGYEQYF
few	TRBJ2-5	12	-	TRBV6-6	TGTGCCAGCAGTTGGAGATGGGAGACCCAGTACTTC	CASSWRWETQYF
once	TRBJ2-5	15	TRBD2	TRBV12-3/TRBV12-4	TGTGCCAGCAGCTTCGAAGCGGGAAGCCAAGAGACCCAGTACTTC	CASSFEAGSQETQYF
once	TRBJ2-7	13	-	TRBV29-1	TGCAGCGTTGAACTAGGGATCCCCTACGAGCAGTACTTC	CSVELGIPYEQYF
-	TRBJ1-2	16	-	TRBV7-9	TGTGCCAGCAGCTTAGAGGCGGTTATCCGGCATTATGGCTACACCTTC	CASSLEAVIRHYGYTF
-	TRBJ2-1	15	-	TRBV30	TGTGCCTGGAGTTTGGGTGATAGCTCCTACAATGAGCAGTTCTTC	CAWSLGDSSYNEQFF
-	TRBJ1-5	13	-	TRBV10-3	TGTGCCATCAGTGAGTCGTTCAATCAGCCCCAGCATTTT	CAISESFNQPQHF
few	TRBJ1-1	18	-	TRBV4-1	TGCGCCAGCAGCCGGTTTCCAGGGCCAGAGTGGGTAAACACTGAAGCTTTCTTT	CASSRFPGPEWVNTEAFF
-	TRBJ2-1	18	TRBD2	TRBV6-5	TGTGCCAGCACCCCAGCGGGACTAGCGGGAGGATTTAACAATGAGCAGTTCTTC	CASTPAGLAGGFNNEQFF
once	TRBJ1-2	13	-	TRBV9	TGTGCCAGCCGGCCGGGAGGCGACTATGGCTACACCTTC	CASRPGGDYGYTF
many	TRBJ2-1	13	-	TRBV28	TGTGCCAGCAGTTTTGGGCCGGCCAGGGAGCAGTTCTTC	CASSFGPAREQFF
-	TRBJ2-5	15	TRBD2	TRBV3-1	TGTGCCAGCAGCCTCCAATCACCGGGACTAGTAAACCAGTACTTC	CASSLQSPGLVNQYF
few	TRBJ1-5	14	TRBD1	TRBV12-3/TRBV12-4	TGTGCCAGCAGCTTGGGACAGAGGAATCAGCCCCAGCATTTT	CASSLGQRNQPQHF
few	TRBJ1-1	13	-	TRBV7-8	TGTGCCAGCAGCATCGTCCTTGGGACTGAAGCTTTCTTT	CASSIVLGTEAFF
-	TRBJ2-3	13	-	TRBV12-3/TRBV12-4	TGTGCCAGCAGTTTGCCGGGAGAAGATACGCAGTATTTT	CASSLPGEDTQYF
-	TRBJ1-2	12	-	TRBV12-3/TRBV12-4	TGTGCCAGCAGTCTAGGGGGAAGTGGCTACACCTTC	CASSLGGSGYTF